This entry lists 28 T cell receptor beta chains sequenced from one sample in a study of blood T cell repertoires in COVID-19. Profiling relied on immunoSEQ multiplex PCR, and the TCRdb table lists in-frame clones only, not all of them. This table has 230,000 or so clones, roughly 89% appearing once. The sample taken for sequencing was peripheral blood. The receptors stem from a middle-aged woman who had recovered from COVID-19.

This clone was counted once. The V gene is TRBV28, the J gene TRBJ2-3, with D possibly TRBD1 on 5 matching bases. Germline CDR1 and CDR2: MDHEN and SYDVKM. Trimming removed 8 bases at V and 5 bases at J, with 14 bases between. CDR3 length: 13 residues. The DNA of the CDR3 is TGTGCCAGCGGGCAGGGTAGTAGAGATACGCAGTATTTT. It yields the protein CASGQGSRDTQYF. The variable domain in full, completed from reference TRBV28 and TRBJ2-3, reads DVKVTQSSRYLVKRTGEKVFLECVQDMDHENMFWYRQDPGLGLRLIYFSYDVKMKEKGDIPEGYSVSREKKERFSLILESASTNQTSMYLCASGQGSRDTQYFGPGTRLTVL.

The DNA for the CDR3 is TGTGCCAGCAGCGCCGGAGGTTACAATGAGCAGTTCTTC. It specifies CASSAGGYNEQFF. V usage is TRBV9 and J usage is TRBJ2-1, with D possibly being TRBD2 (5 bases). With 3 bases removed from V and 4 bases from J, the gap between germline ends came to 8 bases. Germline V gene sequence: CDR1 SGDLS, CDR2 YYNGEE. This CDR3 contains 13 residues. Full variable domain (remainder filled in from reference TRBV9 and TRBJ2-1): DSGVTQTPKHLITATGQRVTLRCSPRSGDLSVYWYQQSLDQGLQFLIQYYNGEERAKGNILERFSAQQFPDLHSELNLSSLELGDSALYFCASSAGGYNEQFFGPGTRLTVL.

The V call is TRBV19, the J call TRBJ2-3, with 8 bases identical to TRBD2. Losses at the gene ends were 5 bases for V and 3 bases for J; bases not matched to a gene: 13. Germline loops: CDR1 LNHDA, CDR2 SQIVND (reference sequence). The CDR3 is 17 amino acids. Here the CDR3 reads CASSRPGAGGWTDTQYF. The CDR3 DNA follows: TGTGCCAGTAGTCGTCCGGGTGCGGGAGGATGGACAGATACGCAGTATTTT.

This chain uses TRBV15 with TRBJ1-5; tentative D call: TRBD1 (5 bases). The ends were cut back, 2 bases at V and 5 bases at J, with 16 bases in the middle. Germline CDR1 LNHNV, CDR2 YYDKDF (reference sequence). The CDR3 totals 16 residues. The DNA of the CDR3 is TGTGCCACCAGCAGAAACCGGCCCCTAGGGGATCAGCCCCAGCATTTT. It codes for CATSRNRPLGDQPQHF.

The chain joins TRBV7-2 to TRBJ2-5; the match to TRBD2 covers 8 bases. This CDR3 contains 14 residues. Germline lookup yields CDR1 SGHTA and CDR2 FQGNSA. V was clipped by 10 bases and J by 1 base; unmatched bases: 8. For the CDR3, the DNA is TGTGCCATTACTAGCGGCGATCTCCAAGAGACCCAGTACTTC. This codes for CAITSGDLQETQYF.

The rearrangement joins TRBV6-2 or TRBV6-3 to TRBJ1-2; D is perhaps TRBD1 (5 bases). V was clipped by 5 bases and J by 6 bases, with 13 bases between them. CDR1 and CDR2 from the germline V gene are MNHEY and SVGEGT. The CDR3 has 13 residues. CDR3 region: CASSNQGRHGYTF. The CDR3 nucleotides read TGTGCCAGCAGTAATCAGGGCCGGCATGGCTACACCTTC.

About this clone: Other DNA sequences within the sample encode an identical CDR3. CDR3 in amino acids: CASSLGQGYGYTF. In DNA form, the CDR3 reads TGTGCCAGCAGCTTAGGACAGGGGTATGGCTACACCTTC. The rearrangement links TRBV11-2 to TRBJ1-2, with 8 positions matching TRBD1. This CDR3 has 13 residues. J gave up 5 bases and V 1 base, and 0 bases lay outside the gene matches. Germline-derived CDR1 and CDR2 are SGHAT and FQNNGV.

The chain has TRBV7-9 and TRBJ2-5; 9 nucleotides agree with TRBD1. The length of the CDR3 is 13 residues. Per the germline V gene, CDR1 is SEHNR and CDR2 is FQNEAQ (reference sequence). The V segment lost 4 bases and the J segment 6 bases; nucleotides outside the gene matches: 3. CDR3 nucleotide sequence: TGTGCCAGCAGCTCGGGACAGGGAAAGACCCAGTACTTC. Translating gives CASSSGQGKTQYF.

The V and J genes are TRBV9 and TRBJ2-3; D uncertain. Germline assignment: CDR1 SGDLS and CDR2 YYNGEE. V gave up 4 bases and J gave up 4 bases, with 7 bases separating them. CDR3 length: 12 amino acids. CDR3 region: CASSPQADTQYF. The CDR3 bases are TGTGCCAGCAGCCCCCAGGCAGATACGCAGTATTTT.

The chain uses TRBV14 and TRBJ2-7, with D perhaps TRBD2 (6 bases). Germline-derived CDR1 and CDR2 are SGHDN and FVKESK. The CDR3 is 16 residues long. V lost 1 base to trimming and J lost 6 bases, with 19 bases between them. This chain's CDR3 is CASSQGKGLPPLEQYV. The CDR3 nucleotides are TGTGCCAGCAGCCAAGGCAAGGGACTCCCCCCGCTCGAGCAGTACGTC.

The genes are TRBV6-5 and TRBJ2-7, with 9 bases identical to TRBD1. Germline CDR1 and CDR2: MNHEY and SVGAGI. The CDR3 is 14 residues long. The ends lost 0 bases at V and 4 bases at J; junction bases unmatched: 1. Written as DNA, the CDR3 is TGTGCCAGCAGTTACTCGGGACAGGGTTACGAGCAGTACTTC. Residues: CASSYSGQGYEQYF.

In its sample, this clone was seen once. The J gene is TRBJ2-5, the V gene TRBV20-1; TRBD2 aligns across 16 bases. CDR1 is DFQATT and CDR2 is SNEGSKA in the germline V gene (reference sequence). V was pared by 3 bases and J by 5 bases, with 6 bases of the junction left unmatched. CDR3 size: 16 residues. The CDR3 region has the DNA TGCAGTGCTAGTAAGGGACTAGCGGGGGGGCCTGAGACCCAGTACTTC. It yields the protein CSASKGLAGGPETQYF.

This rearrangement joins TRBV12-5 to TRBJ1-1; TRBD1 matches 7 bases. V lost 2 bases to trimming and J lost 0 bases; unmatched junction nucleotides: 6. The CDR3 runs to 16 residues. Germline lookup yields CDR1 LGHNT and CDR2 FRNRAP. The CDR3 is CASGLQPGQMNTEAFF. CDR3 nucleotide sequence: TGTGCTAGTGGTTTGCAACCGGGACAGATGAACACTGAAGCTTTCTTT.

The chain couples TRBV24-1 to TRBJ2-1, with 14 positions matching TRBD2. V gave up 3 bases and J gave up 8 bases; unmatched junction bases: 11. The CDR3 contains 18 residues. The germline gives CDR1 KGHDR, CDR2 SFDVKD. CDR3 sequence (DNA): TGTGCCACCAGTGATCCAACCGGGACTAGCGGGAGTCAGTATGAGCAGTTCTTC. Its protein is CATSDPTGTSGSQYEQFF.

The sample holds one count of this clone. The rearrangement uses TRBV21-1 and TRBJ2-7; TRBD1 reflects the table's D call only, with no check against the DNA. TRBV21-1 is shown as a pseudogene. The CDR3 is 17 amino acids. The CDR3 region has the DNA TGTCCCCCCGGGTCCGGGGACAGACAAAGAAGCTCCTACGAGCAGTACGTC. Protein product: CPPGSGDRQRSSYEQYV.

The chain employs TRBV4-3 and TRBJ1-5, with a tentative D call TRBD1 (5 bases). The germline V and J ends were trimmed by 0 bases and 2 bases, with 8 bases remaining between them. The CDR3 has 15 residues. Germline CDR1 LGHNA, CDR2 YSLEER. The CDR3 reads CASSQDLQGNQPQHF. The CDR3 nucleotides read TGCGCCAGCAGCCAAGACTTACAGGGCAATCAGCCCCAGCATTTT.

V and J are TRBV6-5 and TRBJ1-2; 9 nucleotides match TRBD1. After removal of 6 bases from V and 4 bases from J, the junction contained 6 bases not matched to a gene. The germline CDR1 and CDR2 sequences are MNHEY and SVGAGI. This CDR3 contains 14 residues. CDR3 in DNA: TGTGCCAGCAGGGGGACAGGGACCGTCTATGGCTACACCTTC. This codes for CASRGTGTVYGYTF.

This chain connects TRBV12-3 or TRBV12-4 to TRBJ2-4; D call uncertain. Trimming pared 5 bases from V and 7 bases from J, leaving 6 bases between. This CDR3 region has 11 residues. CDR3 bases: TGTGCCAGCAGTGGAGTGAACATTCAGTACTTC. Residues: CASSGVNIQYF.

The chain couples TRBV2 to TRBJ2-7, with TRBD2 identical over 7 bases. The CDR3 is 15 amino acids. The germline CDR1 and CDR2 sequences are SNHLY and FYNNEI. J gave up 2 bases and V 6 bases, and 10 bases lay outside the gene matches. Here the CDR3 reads CASSAPEGGPYEQYF. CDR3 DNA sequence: TGTGCCAGCAGCGCACCAGAGGGAGGGCCCTACGAGCAGTACTTC. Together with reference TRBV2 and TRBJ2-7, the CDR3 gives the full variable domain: EPEVTQTPSHQVTQMGQEVILRCVPISNHLYFYWYRQILGQKVEFLVSFYNNEISEKSEIFDDQFSVERPDGSNFTLKIRSTKLEDSAMYFCASSAPEGGPYEQYFGPGTRLTVT.

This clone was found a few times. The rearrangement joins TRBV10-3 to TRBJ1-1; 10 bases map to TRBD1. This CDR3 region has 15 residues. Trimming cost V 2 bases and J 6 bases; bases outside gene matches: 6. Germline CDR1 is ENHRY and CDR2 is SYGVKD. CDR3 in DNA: TGTGCCATCAGTGAGCCGGGACAGGGGAGGGCTGAAGCTTTCTTT. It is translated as CAISEPGQGRAEAFF.

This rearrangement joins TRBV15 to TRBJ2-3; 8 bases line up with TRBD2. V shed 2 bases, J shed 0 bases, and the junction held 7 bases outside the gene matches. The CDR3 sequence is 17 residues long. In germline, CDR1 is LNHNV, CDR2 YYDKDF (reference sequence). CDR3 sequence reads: CATSRSNSGKSTDTQYF. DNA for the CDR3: TGTGCCACCAGCAGATCCAATAGCGGGAAAAGCACAGATACGCAGTATTTT.

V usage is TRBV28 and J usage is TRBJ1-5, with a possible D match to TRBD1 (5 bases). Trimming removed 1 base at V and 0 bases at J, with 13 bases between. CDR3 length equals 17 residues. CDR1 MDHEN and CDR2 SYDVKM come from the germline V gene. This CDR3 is CASSLSAGLGSNQPQHF. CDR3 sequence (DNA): TGTGCCAGCAGTTTATCGGCGGGGCTCGGTAGCAATCAGCCCCAGCATTTT.

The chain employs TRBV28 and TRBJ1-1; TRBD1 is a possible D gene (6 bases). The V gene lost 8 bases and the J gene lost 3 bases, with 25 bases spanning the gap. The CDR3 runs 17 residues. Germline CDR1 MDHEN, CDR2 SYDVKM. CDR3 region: CASPQEGAGAWDTEAFF. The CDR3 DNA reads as TGTGCCAGCCCCCAAGAAGGGGCAGGGGCCTGGGACACTGAAGCTTTCTTT.

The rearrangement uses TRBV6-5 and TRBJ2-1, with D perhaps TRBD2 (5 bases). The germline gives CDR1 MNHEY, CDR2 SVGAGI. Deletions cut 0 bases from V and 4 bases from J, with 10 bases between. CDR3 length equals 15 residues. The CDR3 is CASSYSAPGYNEQFF. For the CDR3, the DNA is TGTGCCAGCAGTTACTCGGCCCCGGGATACAATGAGCAGTTCTTC.

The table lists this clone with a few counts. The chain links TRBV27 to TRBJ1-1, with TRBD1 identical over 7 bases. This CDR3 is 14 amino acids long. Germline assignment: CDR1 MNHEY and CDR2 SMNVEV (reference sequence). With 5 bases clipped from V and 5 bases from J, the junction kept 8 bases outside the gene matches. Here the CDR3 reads CASSKRTGGTEAFF. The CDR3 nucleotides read TGTGCCAGCAGTAAACGGACAGGTGGGACTGAAGCTTTCTTT.

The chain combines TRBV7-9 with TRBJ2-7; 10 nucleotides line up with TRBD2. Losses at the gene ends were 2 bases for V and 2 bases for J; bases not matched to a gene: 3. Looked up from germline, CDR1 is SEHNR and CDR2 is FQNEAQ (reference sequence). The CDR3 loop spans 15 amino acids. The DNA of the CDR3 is TGTGCCAGCAGCTTACTAGCGGGAGTCCCCTACGAGCAGTACGTC. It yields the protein CASSLLAGVPYEQYV.

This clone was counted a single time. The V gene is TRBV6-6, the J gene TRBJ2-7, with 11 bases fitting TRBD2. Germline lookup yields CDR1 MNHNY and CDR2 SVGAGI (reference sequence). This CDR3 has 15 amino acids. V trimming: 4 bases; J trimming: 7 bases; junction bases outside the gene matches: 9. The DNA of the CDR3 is TGTGCCAGCAGTTTCACTAGCGGGAGTATGGGGGAGCAGTACGTC. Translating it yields CASSFTSGSMGEQYV.

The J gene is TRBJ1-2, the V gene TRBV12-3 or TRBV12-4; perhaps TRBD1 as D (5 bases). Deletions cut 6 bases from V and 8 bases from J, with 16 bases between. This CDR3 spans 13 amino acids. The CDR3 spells CASSLKQAGGYTF. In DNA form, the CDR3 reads TGTGCCAGCAGCCTAAAACAGGCGGGAGGCTACACCTTC.